Listed here are 29 T cell receptor beta chains from one sample, sequenced in a study of CD8+ T cells in alopecia areata (dated 2018 in TCRdb). The library was prepared using the immunoSEQ multiplex PCR assay. To provide template for TCR sequencing, every sample had RNA extracted and reverse transcribed into cDNA. TCRdb took this table from immuneACCESS and kept in-frame rearrangements with V and J called. Such tables lack part of the clones; where checked against another copy, unresolved V genes explain under half of the gap, and the rest is unexplained. The table for this sample lists 110,000 or so clones; roughly three fifths of them were counted only once. Roughly 3.5% of the sample is in the top ten clones. Interpreted using the paper, the time point label stands for: 20 to 30 weeks on oral tofacitinib. The label giving this sample's treatment or condition can be read as: oral pan-JAK inhibitor, 5-10 mg twice daily.

The sample in question was CD4+ T cells sorted from blood, obtained at week 24, from a patient treated with tofacitinib. The source of these receptors is a human donor with alopecia areata.

This clone came up a few times. The rearrangement links TRBV4-1 to TRBJ1-5; a weak D match, TRBD1 (5 bases). The CDR3 spans 20 residues. Trimming stripped 1 base from V and 6 bases from J, with 28 bases between. Germline V lookup: CDR1 MGHRA, CDR2 YSYEKL. CDR3 protein: CASSQVMVLRGRYVSQPQHF. Here the CDR3 DNA reads TGCGCCAGCAGCCAAGTAATGGTGTTGCGGGGCAGGTATGTTTCTCAGCCCCAGCATTTT.

The V call is TRBV7-2, the J call TRBJ1-5, with a tentative D call TRBD1 (5 bases). Germline values: CDR1 SGHTA, CDR2 FQGNSA. The germline V and J ends were trimmed by 3 bases and 7 bases, with 13 bases remaining between them. This CDR3 has 14 residues. The CDR3 sequence is CASSFGGGGQPQHF. The CDR3 coding sequence is TGTGCCAGCAGCTTCGGGGGAGGAGGCCAGCCCCAGCATTTT.

This chain uses TRBV2 with TRBJ1-6; weak D call: TRBD1 (5 bases). CDR3 size: 14 residues. CDR1 SNHLY and CDR2 FYNNEI come from the germline V gene. The V end was cut by 3 bases, the J end by 10 bases, with 13 bases between. CDR3 bases: TGTGCCAGCAGTGACAGGGCCCAAGGGTCACCCCTCCACTTT. As protein: CASSDRAQGSPLHF.

This clone was recorded a few times. The V gene is TRBV28, the J gene TRBJ2-1; unclear D gene. CDR3 length: 14 residues. The V end was cut by 6 bases, the J end by 0 bases, with 9 bases between. Germline V CDR1 and CDR2: MDHEN, SYDVKM. The CDR3 loop is CASSLLNSYNEQFF. DNA for the CDR3: TGTGCCAGCAGCTTGCTGAACTCCTACAATGAGCAGTTCTTC. The whole variable domain, filled in from reference TRBV28 and TRBJ2-1, reads DVKVTQSSRYLVKRTGEKVFLECVQDMDHENMFWYRQDPGLGLRLIYFSYDVKMKEKGDIPEGYSVSREKKERFSLILESASTNQTSMYLCASSLLNSYNEQFFGPGTRLTVL.

This chain connects TRBV7-2 to TRBJ1-1, with D hard to call. The CDR3 runs to 12 residues. The germline V gene has CDR1 SGHTA and CDR2 FQGNSA. Trimming took off 4 bases at V and 7 bases at J, with 10 bases between the two ends. The CDR3 spells CASSYLRVEAFF. The CDR3 bases are TGTGCCAGCAGCTACCTAAGGGTTGAAGCTTTCTTT. The full variable domain, completed using reference TRBV7-2 and TRBJ1-1, is GAGVSQSPSNKVTEKGKDVELRCDPISGHTALYWYRQSLGQGLEFLIYFQGNSAPDKSGLPSDRFSAERTGGSVSTLTIQRTQQEDSAVYLCASSYLRVEAFFGQGTRLTVV.

The table lists this clone with a few counts. The J gene is TRBJ2-1, the V gene TRBV29-1, with D maybe TRBD2 (5 bases). The CDR3 is 15 amino acids. V lost 2 bases and J 9 bases, leaving 20 bases between the germline ends. CDR1 is SQVTM and CDR2 is ANQGSEA in the germline V gene. As DNA, the CDR3 is TGCAGCGTTGAAAATTATGGGTTAGCGTTCGGTGAGCAGTTCTTC. Protein product: CSVENYGLAFGEQFF.

This clone was seen repeatedly, ten times or more. The rearrangement links TRBV7-9 to TRBJ2-1; D call uncertain. CDR1 is SEHNR, CDR2 FQNEAQ, per germline (reference sequence). Trimming removed 1 base from V and 10 bases from J, with 14 bases in between. The CDR3 sequence is 14 residues long. DNA of the CDR3: TGTGCCAGCAGCTTAGATTTGACCGCCTGGGAGCAGTTCTTC. Protein product: CASSLDLTAWEQFF.

The chain joins TRBV11-2 to TRBJ2-5; 7 nucleotides align to TRBD2. The junction had 5 bases not matched to a gene; V was cut back by 3 bases and J by 1 base. The CDR3 covers 15 residues. Germline V gene sequence: CDR1 SGHAT, CDR2 FQNNGV. The CDR3 sequence: CASSFGGGAQETQYF. CDR3 nucleotides: TGTGCCAGCAGCTTCGGCGGGGGAGCCCAAGAGACCCAGTACTTC.

The chain joins TRBV29-1 to TRBJ2-3; TRBD1 matches at 7 bases. V lost 1 base and J lost 6; bases outside the gene matches: 7. This CDR3 region has 14 residues. The germline V gene encodes CDR1 SQVTM and CDR2 ANQGSEA. The chain's CDR3 is CSVEAGQKMDTQYF. The CDR3 DNA reads as TGCAGCGTTGAAGCGGGACAGAAAATGGATACGCAGTATTTT.

This clone was seen a few times. The chain has TRBV7-2 and TRBJ2-5, with D unclear. This CDR3 comprises 14 residues. CDR1 and CDR2 from the germline V gene are SGHTA and FQGNSA. V lost 1 base and J 3 bases, leaving 9 bases between the germline ends. This CDR3 is CASSLGYGKETQYF. The DNA of the CDR3 is TGTGCCAGCAGCTTAGGATATGGAAAAGAGACCCAGTACTTC.

CDR3 in amino acids: CASTDLMGTEAFF. CDR3 coding DNA: TGCGCCAGCACCGACTTAATGGGGACTGAAGCTTTCTTT. The rearrangement links TRBV5-1 to TRBJ1-1; D is undetermined. CDR1 is SGHRS and CDR2 is YFSETQ in the germline V gene. This CDR3 comprises 13 residues. V was trimmed by 6 bases and J by 5 bases, leaving 14 bases between them.

The chain carries TRBV5-1 and TRBJ1-2; possible D gene TRBD1, 6 bases. The CDR3 covers 14 residues. V was pared by 2 bases and J by 10 bases, with 18 bases between. Germline CDR1 and CDR2: SGHRS and YFSETQ. The CDR3 region is CASSLGQSQDSYTF. For the CDR3, the DNA is TGCGCCAGCAGCTTAGGACAGTCCCAAGACTCCTACACCTTC.

The genes are TRBV19 and TRBJ1-1; D remains ambiguous. Per the germline V gene, CDR1 is LNHDA and CDR2 is SQIVND (reference sequence). Trimming shortened V by 5 bases and J by 5 bases, and 9 bases separated the two germline ends. The CDR3 covers 12 residues. Written as DNA, the CDR3 is TGTGCCAGTAGTCCTCAAACTACTGAAGCTTTCTTT. Protein sequence: CASSPQTTEAFF.

This clone was counted a few times. DNA for the CDR3: TGCGCCAGCAGCTTGAGCCTGCAAGAGACCCAGTACTTC. Its protein is CASSLSLQETQYF. The chain employs TRBV5-1 and TRBJ2-5; no clear D gene. CDR3 length: 13 amino acids. V gave up 1 base and J gave up 2 bases, with 6 bases separating them. Looked up from germline, CDR1 is SGHRS and CDR2 is YFSETQ.

V usage is TRBV7-9 and J usage is TRBJ1-2, with 7 bases matching TRBD1. Trimming cost V 1 base and J 7 bases; bases outside gene matches: 9. Germline V gene data show CDR1 as SEHNR and CDR2 as FQNEAQ (reference sequence). CDR3 length: 15 amino acids. The DNA of the CDR3 is TGTGCCAGCAGCTTAGAGAAGGGGGCTTGGCGTGGCTACACCTTC. It is translated as CASSLEKGAWRGYTF. Combining the CDR3 with reference TRBV7-9 and TRBJ1-2 gives the whole variable domain DTGVSQNPRHKITKRGQNVTFRCDPISEHNRLYWYRQTLGQGPEFLTYFQNEAQLEKSRLLSDRFSAERPKGSFSTLEIQRTEQGDSAMYLCASSLEKGAWRGYTFGSGTRLTVV.

This clone was seen just once. At one of its ends the junction is not consistent with the germline gene, which may arise from a read error. The rearrangement joins TRBV7-2 to TRBJ2-5; TRBD2 agrees at 13 bases. Germline lookup yields CDR1 SGHTA and CDR2 FQGNSA. There are 13 residues in the CDR3. The CDR3, as DNA: TGTGCCAGCAGCTCCGGGACTAGCGGGGTCCCGCACTTC. This codes for CASSSGTSGVPHF.

This clone was counted between two and nine times. V usage is TRBV9 and J usage is TRBJ2-3, with TRBD2 matching over 13 bases. Germline trimming cut 4 bases from V and 1 base from J; bases unmatched to any gene: 12. This CDR3 is 19 amino acids long. CDR1 is SGDLS, CDR2 YYNGEE, per germline. The CDR3 nucleotides read TGTGCCAGCAGCCCGTACAGACTAGCGGGGGGTCTTCGCACAGATACGCAGTATTTT. This translates into CASSPYRLAGGLRTDTQYF.

This clone was counted ten times or more. The chain uses TRBV7-9 and TRBJ2-3; D ambiguous. The V gene lost 5 bases and the J gene lost 0 bases, with 15 bases spanning the gap. This CDR3 comprises 16 residues. In germline, CDR1 is SEHNR, CDR2 FQNEAQ (reference sequence). The CDR3, as DNA: TGTGCCAGCAGCCTTAATTTCGGAGTAAGCACAGATACGCAGTATTTT. Its translation is CASSLNFGVSTDTQYF. Filled out from reference TRBV7-9 and TRBJ2-3, the complete variable domain reads DTGVSQNPRHKITKRGQNVTFRCDPISEHNRLYWYRQTLGQGPEFLTYFQNEAQLEKSRLLSDRFSAERPKGSFSTLEIQRTEQGDSAMYLCASSLNFGVSTDTQYFGPGTRLTVL.

This rearrangement joins TRBV29-1 to TRBJ2-1, with D perhaps matching TRBD2 (5 bases). The CDR3 is made up of 13 amino acids. CDR1 and CDR2 (germline): SQVTM, ANQGSEA. V lost 4 bases and J 5 bases, leaving 12 bases between the germline ends. Here the CDR3 reads CSVVWRVHNEQFF. The DNA for the CDR3 is TGCAGCGTTGTCTGGCGGGTACACAATGAGCAGTTCTTC.

V is TRBV11-2 and J is TRBJ2-1; D possibly corresponds to TRBD1 (6 bases). The CDR3 sequence is 17 residues long. Per the germline V gene, CDR1 is SGHAT and CDR2 is FQNNGV. Trimming stripped 6 bases from V and 0 bases from J, with 18 bases between. The DNA for the CDR3 is TGTGCCAGCAGACAAACCCGGGACATACGCTCCTACAATGAGCAGTTCTTC. It specifies CASRQTRDIRSYNEQFF.

This sequence joins TRBV5-6 and TRBJ1-2; D gene uncertain. The CDR3 is 12 amino acids. V lost 4 bases to trimming and J lost 8 bases, with 12 bases between them. CDR1 is SGHDT, CDR2 YYEEEE, per germline. The CDR3 spells CASSTGNSGYTF. In nucleotides, the CDR3 is TGTGCCAGCAGCACCGGGAATTCCGGCTACACCTTC.

This chain connects TRBV30 to TRBJ1-4; D is perhaps TRBD1 (5 bases). V lost 1 base and J lost 6, with 15 bases in between. Germline V lookup: CDR1 GTSNPN, CDR2 SVGIG (reference sequence). The CDR3 spans 15 residues. This CDR3 is CAWSGVGGWDEKLFF. The CDR3 DNA follows: TGTGCCTGGAGTGGCGTTGGGGGTTGGGATGAAAAACTGTTTTTT.

The rearrangement uses TRBV5-4 and TRBJ1-2; maybe TRBD1 (6 bases). This CDR3 has 14 amino acids. Germline CDR1 reads SGHNT; CDR2 reads YYREEE (reference sequence). V shed 3 bases and J shed 7 bases, with 16 bases lying between them. The CDR3: CASSSPGEKGGYTF. CDR3 nucleotide sequence: TGTGCCAGCAGCTCGCCAGGGGAAAAGGGTGGCTACACCTTC.

The chain uses TRBV4-1 and TRBJ1-5, with D possibly being TRBD1 (5 bases). V lost 0 bases and J 0 bases, leaving 9 bases between the germline ends. This CDR3 has 16 amino acids. Germline V lookup: CDR1 MGHRA, CDR2 YSYEKL. CDR3 in DNA: TGCGCCAGCAGCCAAGATGGGGGATATAGCAATCAGCCCCAGCATTTT. Its protein is CASSQDGGYSNQPQHF.

This clone has only a few counts. The chain has TRBV10-3 and TRBJ2-3, with a possible D match to TRBD1 (5 bases). V lost 2 bases and J 6 bases, leaving 9 bases between the germline ends. The CDR3 sequence is 13 residues long. Germline V gene data show CDR1 as ENHRY and CDR2 as SYGVKD. Here the CDR3 DNA reads TGTGCCATCAGTGAGCAGGGTAGCGATACGCAGTATTTT. This codes for CAISEQGSDTQYF.

This sequence joins TRBV7-9 and TRBJ2-5; 9 bases are shared with TRBD1. CDR1 is SEHNR, CDR2 FQNEAQ, per germline (reference sequence). The length of the CDR3 is 16 residues. With V trimmed by 5 bases and J by 4 bases, 11 bases remained unmatched. The CDR3, as DNA: TGTGCCAGCAGCCCCCCCGGGACAGGGTTCAGAGAGACCCAGTACTTC. Its translation: CASSPPGTGFRETQYF.

The J gene is TRBJ1-5, the V gene TRBV9; the match to TRBD1 covers 9 bases. CDR3 length: 15 amino acids. The germline V gene has CDR1 SGDLS and CDR2 YYNGEE. V trimming: 4 bases; J trimming: 1 base; junction bases outside the gene matches: 3. DNA for the CDR3: TGTGCCAGCAGCAAACAGGGGGCAAGCAATCAGCCCCAGCATTTT. It is translated as CASSKQGASNQPQHF.

The J gene is TRBJ1-2, the V gene TRBV7-2; TRBD1 is a possible D gene (5 bases). The CDR3 extends over 14 amino acids. Trimming pared 1 base from V and 4 bases from J, leaving 10 bases between. Per germline, CDR1 SGHTA and CDR2 FQGNSA. The CDR3 bases are TGTGCCAGCAGCTTAGAACCGGGGGGCTATGGCTACACCTTC. It is translated as CASSLEPGGYGYTF.

CDR3 region: CAISDPMRGNTIYF. The CDR3 DNA follows: TGTGCCATCAGTGACCCTATGCGCGGAAACACCATATATTTT. The J gene is TRBJ1-3, the V gene TRBV10-3, with no clear D. Germline CDR1 and CDR2: ENHRY and SYGVKD. This CDR3 is built from 14 residues. Trimming pared 3 bases from V and 4 bases from J, leaving 10 bases between.